This T cell receptor beta chain was sequenced for a study of T cell responses to AZD1222 COVID-19 vaccine. Findings and limits, study-wide: Following two doses of AZD1222, Spike-specific TCR breadth and depth rose.

Profiled with immunoSEQ multiplex PCR; TCRdb holds only in-frame clones, not every one. The data show some 100,000 clones, about 88% seen once. The germline CDR1 and CDR2 sequences are SGHRS and YFSETQ. CDR3 size: 12 residues. V lost 1 base to trimming and J lost 8 bases, with 9 bases between them. In regard to this clone: Its antigen is still unknown.

The chain uses TRBV5-1 and TRBJ1-1; the D gene is possibly TRBD1 (5 bases). The sequences come from peripheral blood, collected on day 0 of AZD1222 vaccination. The sequence derives from an adult in good health. The CDR3 spells CASSLRQGEAFF. The CDR3 nucleotides are TGCGCCAGCAGCTTGCGGCAGGGAGAAGCTTTCTTT.